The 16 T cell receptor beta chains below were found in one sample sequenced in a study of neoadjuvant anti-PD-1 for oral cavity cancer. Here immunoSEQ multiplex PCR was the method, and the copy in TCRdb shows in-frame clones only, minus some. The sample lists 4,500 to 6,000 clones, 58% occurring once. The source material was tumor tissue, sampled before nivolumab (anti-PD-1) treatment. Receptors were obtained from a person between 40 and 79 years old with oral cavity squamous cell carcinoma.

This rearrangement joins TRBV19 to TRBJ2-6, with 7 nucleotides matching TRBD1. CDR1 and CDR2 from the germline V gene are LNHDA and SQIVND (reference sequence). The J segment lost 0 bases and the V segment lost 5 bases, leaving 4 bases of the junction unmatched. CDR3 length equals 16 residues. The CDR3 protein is CASSLGTVSGANVLTF. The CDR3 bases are TGTGCCAGTAGTCTCGGGACAGTCTCTGGGGCCAACGTCCTGACTTTC.

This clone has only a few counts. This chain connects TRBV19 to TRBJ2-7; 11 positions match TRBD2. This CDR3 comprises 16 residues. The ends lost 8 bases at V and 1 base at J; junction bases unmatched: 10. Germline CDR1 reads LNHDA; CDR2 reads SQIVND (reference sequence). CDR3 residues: CASAGGLAGGSYEQYF. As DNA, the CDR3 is TGTGCCAGTGCAGGTGGGCTAGCGGGAGGTTCCTACGAGCAGTACTTC. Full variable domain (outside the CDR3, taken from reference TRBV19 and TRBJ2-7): DGGITQSPKYLFRKEGQNVTLSCEQNLNHDAMYWYRQDPGQGLRLIYYSQIVNDFQKGDIAEGYSVSREKKESFPLTVTSAQKNPTAFYLCASAGGLAGGSYEQYFGPGTRLTVT.

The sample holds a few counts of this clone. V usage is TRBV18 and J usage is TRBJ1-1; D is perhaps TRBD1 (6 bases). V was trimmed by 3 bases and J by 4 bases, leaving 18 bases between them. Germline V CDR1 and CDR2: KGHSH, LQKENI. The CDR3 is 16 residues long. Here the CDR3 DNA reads TGTGCCAGCTCACCGAATGGACAGAGGGCATCCACTGAAGCTTTCTTT. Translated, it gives CASSPNGQRASTEAFF.

The CDR3 region has the DNA TGTGCCAGCAGCTTAGTCAGAGGCTCCTACAATGAGCAGTTCTTC. Its protein product is CASSLVRGSYNEQFF. This sequence joins TRBV11-2 and TRBJ2-1, with unresolved D. The CDR3 loop spans 15 amino acids. V was shortened by 1 base and J by 0 bases, with 7 bases between the two germline ends. Germline V gives CDR1 SGHAT, CDR2 FQNNGV.

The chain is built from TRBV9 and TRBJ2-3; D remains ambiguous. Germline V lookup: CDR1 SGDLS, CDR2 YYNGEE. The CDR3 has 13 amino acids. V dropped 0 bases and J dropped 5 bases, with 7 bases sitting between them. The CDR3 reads CASSVEVGDTQYF. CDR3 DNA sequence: TGTGCCAGCAGCGTAGAAGTGGGAGATACGCAGTATTTT.

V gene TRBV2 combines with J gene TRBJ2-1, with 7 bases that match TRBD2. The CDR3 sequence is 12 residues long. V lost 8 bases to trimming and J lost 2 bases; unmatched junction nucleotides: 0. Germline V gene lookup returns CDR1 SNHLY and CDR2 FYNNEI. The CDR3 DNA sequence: TGTGCCAGCGGGGGGGCCTACAATGAGCAGTTCTTC. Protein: CASGGAYNEQFF.

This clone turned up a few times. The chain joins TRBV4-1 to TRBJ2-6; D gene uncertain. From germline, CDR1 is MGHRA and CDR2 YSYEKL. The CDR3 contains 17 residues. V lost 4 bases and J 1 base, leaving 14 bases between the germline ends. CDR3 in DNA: TGCGCCAGCAGCCCAAGCTTGGTACAGTCTGGGGCCAACGTCCTGACTTTC. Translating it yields CASSPSLVQSGANVLTF.

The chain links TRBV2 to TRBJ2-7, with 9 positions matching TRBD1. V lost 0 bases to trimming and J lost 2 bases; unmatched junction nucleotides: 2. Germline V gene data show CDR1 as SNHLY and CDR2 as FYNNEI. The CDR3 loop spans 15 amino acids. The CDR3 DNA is TGTGCCAGCAGTGAAGCCGGGACAGGGACCTACGAGCAGTACTTC. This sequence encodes CASSEAGTGTYEQYF.

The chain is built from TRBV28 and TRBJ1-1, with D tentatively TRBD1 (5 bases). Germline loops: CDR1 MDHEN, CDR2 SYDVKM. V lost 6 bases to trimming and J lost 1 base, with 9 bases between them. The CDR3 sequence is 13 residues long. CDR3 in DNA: TGTGCCAGCAGGGGGACTGAGAACACTGAAGCTTTCTTT. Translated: CASRGTENTEAFF.

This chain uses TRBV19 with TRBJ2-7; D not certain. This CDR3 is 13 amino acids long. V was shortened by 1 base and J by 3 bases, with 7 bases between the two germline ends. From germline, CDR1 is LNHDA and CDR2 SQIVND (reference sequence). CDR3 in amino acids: CASSIGPGYEQYF. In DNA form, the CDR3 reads TGTGCCAGTAGTATAGGGCCCGGCTACGAGCAGTACTTC.

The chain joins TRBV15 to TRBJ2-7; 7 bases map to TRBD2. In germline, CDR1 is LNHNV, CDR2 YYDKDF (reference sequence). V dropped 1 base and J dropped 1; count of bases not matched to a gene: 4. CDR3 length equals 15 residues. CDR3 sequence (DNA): TGTGCCACCAGCAGAGGCGCAGCGGGGTCCTACGAGCAGTACTTC. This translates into CATSRGAAGSYEQYF.

The CDR3 DNA reads TGTGCCAGCAGTTTACAGGGGGGGAGGCAGCCCCAGCATTTT. Amino acids: CASSLQGGRQPQHF. The V gene is TRBV27, the J gene TRBJ1-5; 7 bases match TRBD1. Losses at the gene ends were 2 bases for V and 7 bases for J; bases not matched to a gene: 5. The CDR3 is 14 residues long. Germline V CDR1 and CDR2: MNHEY, SMNVEV (reference sequence).

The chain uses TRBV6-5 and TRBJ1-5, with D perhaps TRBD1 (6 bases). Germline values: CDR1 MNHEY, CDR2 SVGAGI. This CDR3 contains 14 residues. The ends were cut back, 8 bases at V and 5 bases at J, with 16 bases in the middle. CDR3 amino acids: CASRRGFGDQPQHF. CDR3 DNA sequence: TGTGCCAGCCGGAGGGGGTTTGGGGATCAGCCCCAGCATTTT.

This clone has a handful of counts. CDR3: CASSFSVAHEQYF. CDR3 in DNA: TGTGCCAGCTCATTTAGCGTAGCTCACGAGCAGTACTTC. The chain uses TRBV18 and TRBJ2-7; D is perhaps TRBD2 (5 bases). This CDR3 is built from 13 residues. CDR1 is KGHSH, CDR2 LQKENI, per germline. The V gene lost 5 bases and the J gene lost 5 bases, with 13 bases spanning the gap.

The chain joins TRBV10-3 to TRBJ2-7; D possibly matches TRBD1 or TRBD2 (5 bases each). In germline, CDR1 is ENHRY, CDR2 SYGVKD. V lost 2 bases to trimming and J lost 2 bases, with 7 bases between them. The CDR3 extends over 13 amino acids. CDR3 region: CAISEQGAYEQYF. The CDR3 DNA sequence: TGTGCCATCAGTGAGCAGGGAGCCTACGAGCAGTACTTC.

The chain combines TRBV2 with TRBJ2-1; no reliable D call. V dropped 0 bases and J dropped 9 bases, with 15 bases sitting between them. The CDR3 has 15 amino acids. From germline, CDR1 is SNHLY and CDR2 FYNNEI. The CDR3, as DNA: TGTGCCAGCAGTGAAGCTCCTAACATGCTCGGTGAGCAGTTCTTC. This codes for CASSEAPNMLGEQFF.